In its sample, the clone carrying this T cell receptor beta chain was seen once. A read error may account for a junction end that differs from germline. The V gene's germline CDR1 is SSHAT and CDR2 FNYEAQ (reference sequence). This CDR3 has 14 amino acids. This entry is derived from a study of blood T cell repertoires in COVID-19. Study in general: T cells, B-cell-depleted T cells, or PBMCs supplied cDNA or gDNA.

Original handling: Quantification of nucleated cells was approximated via reference gene primer amplification. Generated by immunoSEQ multiplex PCR, the TCRdb table keeps only in-frame clones and is missing some. V, J and clone size are taken as reported in that table, and D and trimming were inferred from the DNA itself. The sample shows about 39,000 clones, just under 95% of them seen only once. The rearrangement joins TRBV7-7 to TRBJ2-3, with 8 positions matching TRBD2. The sequenced material came from peripheral blood. The clonotype was recovered from a human donor with active COVID-19. The donor label of this sample is uncertain. CDR3 sequence (DNA): TGTGCTAGCAGCTTCTCGGGGGGGGCAGATACGCAGTATTTT. This codes for CASSFSGGADTQYF.